Listed below are T cell receptor beta chains from one sample, sequenced in a study of vaccination effects on CD4 cells after COVID-19. Which antigens these TCRs recognize remains unknown. Data came from immunoSEQ multiplex PCR; TCRdb stores just in-frame clones and leaves some out. The sample lists about 63,000 clones, approximately 75% occurring once. The material sequenced was CD4+ T cells from PBMCs cultured with HCoV-OC43 spike peptides, taken before COVID-19 vaccination. The receptors shown here come from a human donor who received a COVID-19 vaccine. Both conserved end residues are part of each CDR3. D genes are given only for firm matches. Where a row states a size, it is once, few, many or the class of an expanded clone; other rows omit it.

abundance,d_gene,j_gene,v_gene,CDR3nt,CDR3aa
-,-,TRBJ1-2,TRBV25-1,TGTGCCAGCAGTGAATCCCACGGGGATCGGGGCTACACCTTC,CASSESHGDRGYTF
few,-,TRBJ2-1,TRBV7-9,TGTGCCAGCAGCTTAGGGGCAGGGGTGAGCAATGAGCAGTTCTTC,CASSLGAGVSNEQFF
-,TRBD1,TRBJ1-1,TRBV2,TGTGCCACCTTGCAGGGGGCCGGCACTGAAGCTTTCTTT,CATLQGAGTEAFF
few,TRBD1,TRBJ1-5,TRBV11-2,TGTGCCAGCAGCCCTCTCACCGTAGACAGGGCCCTCAATCAGCCCCAGCATTTT,CASSPLTVDRALNQPQHF
-,-,TRBJ2-1,TRBV2,TGTGCCAGTATTAGGGGGGGGAATGAGCAGTTCTTC,CASIRGGNEQFF
-,-,TRBJ1-1,TRBV28,TGTGCCAGCATGTTAGGAGGTGGGGGCCCGGAAAAAGCTTTCTTT,CASMLGGGGPEKAFF
-,-,TRBJ2-5,TRBV29-1,TGCAGCAGCCTCCGGGACCAAGAGGGGGAGACCCAGTACTTC,CSSLRDQEGETQYF
few,-,TRBJ1-2,TRBV1,TGCACCAGCGCCCCTGGGGAATACAACTATGGCTACACCTTC,CTSAPGEYNYGYTF
-,-,TRBJ2-3,TRBV5-1,TGCGCCAGCAGGTCTATAGTTGGGACAGATACGCAGTATTTT,CASRSIVGTDTQYF
-,TRBD2,TRBJ2-3,TRBV7-9,TGTGCCAGCAGCCGGACTAGTGATATAGATACGCAGTATTTT,CASSRTSDIDTQYF
-,-,TRBJ2-5,TRBV14,TGTGCCAGCAGCCAAGGGTCGGGGGCAGGGACCCAGTACTTC,CASSQGSGAGTQYF
-,-,TRBJ1-1,TRBV5-1,TGCGCCAGCAGCTTGAGTGACGGCAGGAACACTGAAGCTTTCTTT,CASSLSDGRNTEAFF
few,-,TRBJ2-2,TRBV11-1,TGTGCCAGCAGCTGGTCAGGTTTCCCGAACACCGGGGAGCTGTTTTTT,CASSWSGFPNTGELFF
-,-,TRBJ2-1,TRBV9,TGTGCCAGCAGCGGGGTTCAGGAGCAGTTCTTC,CASSGVQEQFF
-,-,TRBJ2-2,TRBV24-1,TGTGCCACCAGTGTCCGGGGCGGGACCGGGGAGCTGTTTTTT,CATSVRGGTGELFF
few,-,TRBJ2-5,TRBV2,TGTGCCAGCAACCAACAGACTAGTTCCGAGACCCAGTACTTC,CASNQQTSSETQYF
few,TRBD2,TRBJ2-2,TRBV4-1,TGCGCCAGCAGCCAAGAAGCGGGGGGGGCGAACACCGGGGAGCTGTTTTTT,CASSQEAGGANTGELFF
-,-,TRBJ1-1,TRBV30,TGTGCCTGGAGTGTTCTGAGATTACAGAACACTGAAGCTTTCTTT,CAWSVLRLQNTEAFF
-,-,TRBJ2-1,TRBV30,TGTGCCTGGAGTATCACAGCCAACAATGAGCAGTTCTTC,CAWSITANNEQFF
-,TRBD2,TRBJ2-2,TRBV30,TGTGCCTGGAATAATTTGCGGGGGGGCACCGGGGAGCTGTTTTTT,CAWNNLRGGTGELFF
few,TRBD1,TRBJ1-1,TRBV19,TGTGCCAGTGACAGGGGGCTTAGAACTGAAGCTTTCTTT,CASDRGLRTEAFF
-,-,TRBJ2-6,TRBV28,TGTGCCAGCAGTATCTCATCTGGGGCCAACGTCCTGACTTTC,CASSISSGANVLTF
-,-,TRBJ2-5,TRBV7-6,TGTGCCAGCAGCTTAGATTATCTGAAGGGGTTAGAGACCCAGTACTTC,CASSLDYLKGLETQYF
-,TRBD1,TRBJ2-5,TRBV18,TGTGCCAGCTCCCGGGACAGAGAGACCCAGTACTTC,CASSRDRETQYF
-,-,TRBJ1-2,TRBV28,TGTGCCAGCAGTTTGGGGGGGGGTTATGGCTACACCTTC,CASSLGGGYGYTF
-,TRBD1,TRBJ1-5,TRBV12-3/TRBV12-4,TGTGCCAGCAGCCTCGACAGGGGTCAGCCCCAGCATTTT,CASSLDRGQPQHF
-,-,TRBJ2-2,TRBV11-2,TGTGCCAGCACCTTCCTCCGGGGGCGCAGCACCGGGGAGCTGTTTTTT,CASTFLRGRSTGELFF
-,TRBD2,TRBJ2-1,TRBV6-5,TGTGCCAGCAGTTCGCTTACTAGCGGGGGGGCCTATGAGCAGTTCTTC,CASSSLTSGGAYEQFF
-,TRBD2,TRBJ2-3,TRBV4-2,TGTGCCAGCAGCCAATCCCCGGGGGGGCCCGATACGCAGTATTTT,CASSQSPGGPDTQYF
-,-,TRBJ1-2,TRBV6-6,TGTGCCAGCAGTTACTCCCCAGAAGGAACCTATGGCTACACCTTC,CASSYSPEGTYGYTF
-,-,TRBJ1-6,TRBV5-5,TGTGCCAGCAGCTTGTTCGTCAGCCTTAATTCACCCCTCCACTTT,CASSLFVSLNSPLHF
few,-,TRBJ2-3,TRBV9,TGTGCCAGCAGCCCCCGACAGCCACTCACAGATACGCAGTATTTT,CASSPRQPLTDTQYF
-,-,TRBJ2-5,TRBV7-8,TGTGCCAGCAGCTTAGGTGGCCGGGAGACCCAGTACTTC,CASSLGGRETQYF
-,-,TRBJ2-6,TRBV5-1,TGCGCCAGCAGGGTTCAACCCCAGGGGTCTGGGGCCAACGTCCTGACTTTC,CASRVQPQGSGANVLTF
-,-,TRBJ2-2,TRBV1,TGCACCAGCAGCCAAAGCCCCATGGAGCGGGCGAAGAACACCGGGGAGCTGTTTTTT,CTSSQSPMERAKNTGELFF
-,-,TRBJ1-1,TRBV6-2/TRBV6-3,TGTGCCAGCAGTTCGCTCCCCCACGGAGCTTTCTTT,CASSSLPHGAFF
-,-,TRBJ2-1,TRBV4-1,TGCGCCAGCAGCCAAGTTAACGGGTATGAGCAGTTCTTC,CASSQVNGYEQFF